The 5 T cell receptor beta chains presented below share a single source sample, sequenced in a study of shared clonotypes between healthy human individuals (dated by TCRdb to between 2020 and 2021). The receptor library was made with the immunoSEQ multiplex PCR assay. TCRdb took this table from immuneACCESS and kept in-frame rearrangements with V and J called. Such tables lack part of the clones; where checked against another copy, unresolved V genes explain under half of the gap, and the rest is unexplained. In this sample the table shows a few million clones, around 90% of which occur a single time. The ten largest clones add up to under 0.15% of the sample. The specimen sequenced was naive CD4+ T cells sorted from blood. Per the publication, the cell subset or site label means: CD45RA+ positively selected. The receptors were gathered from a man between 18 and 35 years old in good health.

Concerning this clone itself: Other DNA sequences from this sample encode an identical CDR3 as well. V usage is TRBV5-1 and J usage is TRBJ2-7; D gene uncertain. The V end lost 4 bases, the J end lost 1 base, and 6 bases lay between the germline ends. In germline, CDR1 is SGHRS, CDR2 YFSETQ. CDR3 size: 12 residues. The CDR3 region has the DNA TGCGCCAGCAGCCCGCCTTCCTACGAGCAGTACTTC. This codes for CASSPPSYEQYF.

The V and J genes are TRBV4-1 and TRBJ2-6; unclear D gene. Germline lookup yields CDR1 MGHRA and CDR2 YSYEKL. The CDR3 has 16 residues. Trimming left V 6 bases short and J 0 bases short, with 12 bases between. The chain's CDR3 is CASSAAFDSGANVLTF. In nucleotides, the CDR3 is TGCGCCAGCAGTGCGGCTTTCGACTCTGGGGCCAACGTCCTGACTTTC.

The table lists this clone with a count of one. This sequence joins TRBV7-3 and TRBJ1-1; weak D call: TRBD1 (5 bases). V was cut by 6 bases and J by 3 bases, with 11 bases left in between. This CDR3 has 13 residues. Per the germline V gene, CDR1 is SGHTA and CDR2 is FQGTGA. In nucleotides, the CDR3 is TGTGCCAGCAGGGCAGGGCTTGACACTGAAGCTTTCTTT. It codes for CASRAGLDTEAFF.

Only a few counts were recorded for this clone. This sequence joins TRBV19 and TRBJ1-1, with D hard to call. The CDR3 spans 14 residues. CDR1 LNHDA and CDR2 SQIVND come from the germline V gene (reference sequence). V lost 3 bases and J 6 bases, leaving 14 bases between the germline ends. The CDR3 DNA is TGTGCCAGTAGTATCGACTCTACCACCCCTGAAGCTTTCTTT. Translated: CASSIDSTTPEAFF.

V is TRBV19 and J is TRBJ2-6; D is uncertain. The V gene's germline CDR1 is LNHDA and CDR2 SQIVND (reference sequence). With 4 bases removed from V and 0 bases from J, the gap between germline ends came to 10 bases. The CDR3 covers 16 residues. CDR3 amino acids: CASSTRLSSGANVLTF. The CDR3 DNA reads TGTGCCAGTAGTACCCGGTTAAGCTCTGGGGCCAACGTCCTGACTTTC.